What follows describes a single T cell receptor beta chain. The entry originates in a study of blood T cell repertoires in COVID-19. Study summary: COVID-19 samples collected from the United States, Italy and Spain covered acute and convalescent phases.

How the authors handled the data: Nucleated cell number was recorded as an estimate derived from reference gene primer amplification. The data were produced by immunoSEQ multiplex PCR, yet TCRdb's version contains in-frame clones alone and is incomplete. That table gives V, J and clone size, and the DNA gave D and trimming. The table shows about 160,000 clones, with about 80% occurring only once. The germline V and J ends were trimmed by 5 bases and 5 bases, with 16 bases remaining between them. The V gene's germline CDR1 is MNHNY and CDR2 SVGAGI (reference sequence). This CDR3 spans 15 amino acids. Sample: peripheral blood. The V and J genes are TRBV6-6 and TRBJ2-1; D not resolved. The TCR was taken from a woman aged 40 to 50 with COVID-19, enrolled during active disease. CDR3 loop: CASSASRNLDNEQFF. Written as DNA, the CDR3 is TGTGCCAGCAGTGCGTCTAGAAACCTTGACAATGAGCAGTTCTTC.